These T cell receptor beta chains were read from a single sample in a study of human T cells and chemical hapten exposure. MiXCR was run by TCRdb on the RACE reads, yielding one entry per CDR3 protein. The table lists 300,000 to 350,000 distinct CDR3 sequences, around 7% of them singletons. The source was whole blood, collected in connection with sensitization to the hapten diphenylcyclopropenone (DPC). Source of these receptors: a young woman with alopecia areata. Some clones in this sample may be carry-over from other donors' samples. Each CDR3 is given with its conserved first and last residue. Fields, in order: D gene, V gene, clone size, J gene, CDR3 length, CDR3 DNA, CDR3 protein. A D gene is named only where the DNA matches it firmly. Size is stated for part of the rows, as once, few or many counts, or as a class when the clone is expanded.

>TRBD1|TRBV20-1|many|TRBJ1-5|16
TGCAGTGCTATACCGGGACAGGGTTTTAGCAATCAGCCCCAGCATTTT
CSAIPGQGFSNQPQHF
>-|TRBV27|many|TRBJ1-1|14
TGTGCCAGCAAAGAAGCGGGGGGACTCTCTGAAGCTTTCTTT
CASKEAGGLSEAFF
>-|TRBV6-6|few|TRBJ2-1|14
TGTGCCAGCACCGCGCGCACCCTCTACAATGAGCAGTTCTTC
CASTARTLYNEQFF
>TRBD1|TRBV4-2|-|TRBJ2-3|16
TGTGCCAGCAGCCAATTGTCGGGACAGAACACAGATACGCAGTATTTT
CASSQLSGQNTDTQYF
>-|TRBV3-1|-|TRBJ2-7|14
TGTGCCAGCAGCCCAGGCGCGGGGTCCTACGAGCAGTACTTC
CASSPGAGSYEQYF
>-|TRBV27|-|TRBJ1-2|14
TGTGCCAGCAGTTGGGGACGGGCAAACTATGGCTACACCTTC
CASSWGRANYGYTF
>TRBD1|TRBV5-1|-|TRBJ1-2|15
TGCGCCAGCAGCAGGGACAGGGCCCTTAACTATGGCTACACCTTC
CASSRDRALNYGYTF
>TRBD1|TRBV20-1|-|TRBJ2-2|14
TGCAGTGCCGCGACAGGGTTGGACACCGGGGAGCTGTTTTTT
CSAATGLDTGELFF
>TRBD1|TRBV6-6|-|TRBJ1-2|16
TGTGCCAGCAGTTACTCACCGGACAGGCCAACATATGGCTACACCTTC
CASSYSPDRPTYGYTF
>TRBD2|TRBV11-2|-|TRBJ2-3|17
TGTGCCAGCAGCTTAGGGGCTAGCGGGGGGGCAAGAGATACGCAGTATTTT
CASSLGASGGARDTQYF
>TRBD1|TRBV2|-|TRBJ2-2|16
TGTGCCAGCACTAAACTGACAGGGGCGAACACCGGGGAGCTGTTTTTT
CASTKLTGANTGELFF
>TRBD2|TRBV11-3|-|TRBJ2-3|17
TGTGCCAGCAGCTTAGATCAACCTAGCGGGATCGATACTACGCAGTATTTT
CASSLDQPSGIDTTQYF
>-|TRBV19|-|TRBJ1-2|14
TGTGCCAGTAGTATTACCCACGGATCCTATGGCTACACCTTC
CASSITHGSYGYTF
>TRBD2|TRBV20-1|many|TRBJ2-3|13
TGCAGTGCGGCTAGCGGGATCACAGATACGCAGTATTTT
CSAASGITDTQYF
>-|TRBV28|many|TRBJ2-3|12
TGTGCCAGCAGCGGGCGCACAGATACGCAGTATTTT
CASSGRTDTQYF
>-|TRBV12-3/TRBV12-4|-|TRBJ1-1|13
TGTGCCAGCAACCCCACACAGGGCTACAAAGCTTTCTTT
CASNPTQGYKAFF
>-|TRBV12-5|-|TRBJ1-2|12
TGTGCTAGTGGTTCGACAGGCTATGGCTACACCTTC
CASGSTGYGYTF
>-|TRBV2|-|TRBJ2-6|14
TGTGCCAGCCTCACGGAGTCTGGGGCCAACGTCCTGACTTTC
CASLTESGANVLTF
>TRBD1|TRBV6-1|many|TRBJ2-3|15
TGTGCCAGCAGCGAGGGGACAGGGGGCACAGATACGCAGTATTTT
CASSEGTGGTDTQYF
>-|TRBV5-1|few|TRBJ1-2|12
TGCGCCAGCAGATTGGGGATGGACGGCTACACCTTC
CASRLGMDGYTF
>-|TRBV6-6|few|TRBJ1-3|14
TGTGCCAGCAGTTACGAGGCGGAAGGAAACACCATATATTTT
CASSYEAEGNTIYF
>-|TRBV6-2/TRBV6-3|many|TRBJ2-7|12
TGTGCCAGCAGTAACAGGGAGTTCGAGCAGTACTTC
CASSNREFEQYF
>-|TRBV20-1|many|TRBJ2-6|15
TGCAGTGCCACACAGCAGGGATCTGGGGCCAACGTCCTGACTTTC
CSATQQGSGANVLTF
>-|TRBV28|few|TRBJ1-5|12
TGTGCCAGCGGCAAAGGGGTTCAGCCCCAGCATTTT
CASGKGVQPQHF
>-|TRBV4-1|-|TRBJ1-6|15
TGCGCCAGCAGCCAAACTCGGACAGTTAATTCACCCCTCCACTTT
CASSQTRTVNSPLHF
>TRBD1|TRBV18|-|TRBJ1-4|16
TGTGCCAGCTCACCACCGTCTAACAGGGGATCTGAAAAACTGTTTTTT
CASSPPSNRGSEKLFF
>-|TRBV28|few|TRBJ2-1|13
TGTGCCAGCTACGGCGTCTCCTACAATGAGCAGTTCTTC
CASYGVSYNEQFF
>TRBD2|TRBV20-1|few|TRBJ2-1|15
TGCAGTGCTGGACTAGCGGGGTCATTCTACAATGAGCAGTTCTTC
CSAGLAGSFYNEQFF
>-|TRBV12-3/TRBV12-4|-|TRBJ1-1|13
TGTGCCAGCAGTTATCATGGGGGGAGTGAAGCTTTCTTT
CASSYHGGSEAFF
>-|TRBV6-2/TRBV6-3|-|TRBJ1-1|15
TGTGCCAGCAGTTACTCGTGGCGGGAGAACACTGAAGCTTTCTTT
CASSYSWRENTEAFF
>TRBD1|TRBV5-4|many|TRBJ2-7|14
TGTGCCAGCAGCTCTTACCGGGACAGAGGGGAGCAGTACTTC
CASSSYRDRGEQYF
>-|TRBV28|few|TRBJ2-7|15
TGTGCCAGCAGTTTATACCTGGGTCTGGTCTACGAGCAGTACTTC
CASSLYLGLVYEQYF
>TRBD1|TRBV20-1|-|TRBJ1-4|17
TGCAGTGCTAGGGGACAGGGAGGAACTGCAACTAATGAAAAACTGTTTTTT
CSARGQGGTATNEKLFF
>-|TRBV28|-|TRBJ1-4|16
TGTGCCAGCAGCCGGGACCCTAAAACAGCTAATGAAAAACTGTTTTTT
CASSRDPKTANEKLFF
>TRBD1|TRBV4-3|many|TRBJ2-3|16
TGCGCCAGCAGCCAAGATGAACAGGGGTACACAGATACGCAGTATTTT
CASSQDEQGYTDTQYF
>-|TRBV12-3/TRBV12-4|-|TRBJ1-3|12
TGTGCCAGCAGTAAGACCGTAGACACCATATATTTT
CASSKTVDTIYF
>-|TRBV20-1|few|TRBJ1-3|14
TGCAGTGCTAGAGATCCAGGCGCTGGAAACACCATATATTTT
CSARDPGAGNTIYF
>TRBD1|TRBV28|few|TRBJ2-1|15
TGTGCCAGCAGTCTGCCAGGGACAGCGGACAATGAGCAGTTCTTC
CASSLPGTADNEQFF
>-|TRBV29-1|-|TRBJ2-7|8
TGCAGCTTCTATCGGCCGTACTTC
CSFYRPYF
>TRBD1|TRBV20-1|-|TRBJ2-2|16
TGCAGTGCTAGAGATGGAGGACAGGGGGACACCGGGGAGCTGTTTTTT
CSARDGGQGDTGELFF
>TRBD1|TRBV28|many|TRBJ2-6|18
TGTGCCAGCAGCCCGAGGGGTAGGGGGCTCTCTGGGGCCAACGTCCTGACTTTC
CASSPRGRGLSGANVLTF
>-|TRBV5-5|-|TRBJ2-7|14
TGTGCCAGCAGCTTGGCCTACGGTACCTACGAGCAGTACTTC
CASSLAYGTYEQYF
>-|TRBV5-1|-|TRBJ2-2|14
TGCGCCAGCAGCTTCCCCCGAGGCACCGGGGAGCTGTTTTTT
CASSFPRGTGELFF
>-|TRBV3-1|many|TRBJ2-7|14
TGTGCCAGCAGCCCTTCCCCGAAACGCTACGAGCAGTACTTC
CASSPSPKRYEQYF
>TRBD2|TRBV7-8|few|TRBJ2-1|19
TGTGCCAGCAGCTTAAAAGGGTCTAGCGGGGTATTCTCCTACAATGAGCAGTTCTTC
CASSLKGSSGVFSYNEQFF
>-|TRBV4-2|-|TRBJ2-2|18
TGTGCCAGCAGCCCTCTTCTCGTGACGGCTGGCTACACCGGGGAGCTGTTTTTT
CASSPLLVTAGYTGELFF
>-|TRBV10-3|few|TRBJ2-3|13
TGTGCCTCCGGGCAGTTAATCACAGATACGCAGTATTTT
CASGQLITDTQYF
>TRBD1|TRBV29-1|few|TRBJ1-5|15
TGCAGCGTTGAAGACTTAGACAGGGGCAATCAGCCCCAGCATTTT
CSVEDLDRGNQPQHF
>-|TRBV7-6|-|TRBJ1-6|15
TGTGCCAGCAGCTTAGTTGGTACTTCTAATTCACCCCTCCACTTT
CASSLVGTSNSPLHF
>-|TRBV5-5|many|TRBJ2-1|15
TGTGCCAGCAGCTATGAATGGGCTGCCTACAATGAGCAGTTCTTC
CASSYEWAAYNEQFF
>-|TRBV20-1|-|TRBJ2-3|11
TGCAGTGCTAGTAAATCGGGTACGCAGTATTTT
CSASKSGTQYF
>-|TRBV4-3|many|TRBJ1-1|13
TGCGCCAGCAGCCAAAATAGGGGCACTGAAGCTTTCTTT
CASSQNRGTEAFF
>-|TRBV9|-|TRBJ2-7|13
TGTGCCTGCAGCGTAGGTGATCCCTACGAGCAGTACTTC
CACSVGDPYEQYF
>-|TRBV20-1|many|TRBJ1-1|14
TGCAGTGCCGTAAGCGGGCAGGCGGGCACTGAAGCTTTCTTT
CSAVSGQAGTEAFF
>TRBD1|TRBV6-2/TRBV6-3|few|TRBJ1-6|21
TGTGCCAGCAGTTACCGGGACAGGGCACGTAGAAGGAGCTCCTATAATTCACCCCTCCACTTT
CASSYRDRARRRSSYNSPLHF
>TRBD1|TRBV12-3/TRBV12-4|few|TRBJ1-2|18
TGTGCCAGCAGCCCTTACCAATACGGACAGGGTGCTAACTATGGCTACACCTTC
CASSPYQYGQGANYGYTF
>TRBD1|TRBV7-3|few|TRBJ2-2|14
TGTGCCAGCAGCCGACAGGGAATCACCGGGGAGCTGTTTTTT
CASSRQGITGELFF
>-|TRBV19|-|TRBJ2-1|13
TGTGCCAGTAGCCCCACGAGGGGGGGGGAGCAGTTCTTC
CASSPTRGGEQFF
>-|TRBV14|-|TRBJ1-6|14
TGTGCCAGCAGCCAAGTTTTGGGGAACTCACCCCTCCACTTT
CASSQVLGNSPLHF
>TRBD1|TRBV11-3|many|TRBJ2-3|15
TGTGCCAGCAGCTCCTCAGACAGGGGCACAGATACGCAGTATTTT
CASSSSDRGTDTQYF